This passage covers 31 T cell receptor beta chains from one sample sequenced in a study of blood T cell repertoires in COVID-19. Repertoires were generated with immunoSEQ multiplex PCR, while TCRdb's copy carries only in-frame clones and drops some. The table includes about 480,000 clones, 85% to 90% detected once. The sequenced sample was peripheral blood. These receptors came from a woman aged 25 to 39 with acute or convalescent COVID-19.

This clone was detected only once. The CDR3 sequence: CASSIYGNTEAFF. The DNA for the CDR3 is TGTGCCAGTAGTATCTATGGGAACACTGAAGCTTTCTTT. The chain recombines TRBV19 with TRBJ1-1; D remains unclear. CDR1 and CDR2 (germline): LNHDA, SQIVND (reference sequence). V dropped 3 bases and J dropped 1 base, with 6 bases sitting between them. The CDR3 has 13 amino acids.

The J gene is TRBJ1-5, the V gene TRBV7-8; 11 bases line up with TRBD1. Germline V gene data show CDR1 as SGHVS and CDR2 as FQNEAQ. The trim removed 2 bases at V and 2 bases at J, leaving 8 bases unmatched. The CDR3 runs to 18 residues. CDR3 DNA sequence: TGTGCCAGCAGCTTACGGGGACAGGGGGGAGCTGGCAATCAGCCCCAGCATTTT. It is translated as CASSLRGQGGAGNQPQHF.

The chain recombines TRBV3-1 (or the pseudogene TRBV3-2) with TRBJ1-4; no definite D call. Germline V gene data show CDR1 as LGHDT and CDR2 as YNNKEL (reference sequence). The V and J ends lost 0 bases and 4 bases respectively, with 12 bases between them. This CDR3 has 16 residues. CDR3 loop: CASSQDRWPFNEKLFF. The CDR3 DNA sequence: TGTGCCAGCAGCCAAGATCGTTGGCCATTTAATGAAAAACTGTTTTTT.

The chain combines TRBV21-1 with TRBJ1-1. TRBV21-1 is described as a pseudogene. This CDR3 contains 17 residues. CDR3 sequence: CASTHGRGAQRDTEAFF. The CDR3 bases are TGTGCCAGCACTCACGGTCGGGGGGCGCAACGAGACACTGAAGCTTTCTTT.

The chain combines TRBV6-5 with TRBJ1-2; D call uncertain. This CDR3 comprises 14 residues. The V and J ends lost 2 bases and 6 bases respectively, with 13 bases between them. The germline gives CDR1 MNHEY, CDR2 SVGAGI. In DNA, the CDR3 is TGTGCCAGCAGTTACCTAACGGGTGAGGATGGCTACACCTTC. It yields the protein CASSYLTGEDGYTF.

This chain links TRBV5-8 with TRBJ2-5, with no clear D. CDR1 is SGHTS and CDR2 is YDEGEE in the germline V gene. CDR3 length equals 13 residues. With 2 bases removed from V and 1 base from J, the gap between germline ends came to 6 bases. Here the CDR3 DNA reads TGTGCCAGCAGCTTTTATAGCCAAGAGACCCAGTACTTC. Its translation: CASSFYSQETQYF.

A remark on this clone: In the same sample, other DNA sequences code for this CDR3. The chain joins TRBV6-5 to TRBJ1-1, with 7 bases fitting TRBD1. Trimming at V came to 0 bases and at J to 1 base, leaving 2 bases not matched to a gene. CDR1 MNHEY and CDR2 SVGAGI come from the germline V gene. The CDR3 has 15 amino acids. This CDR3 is CASSYSTGRNTEAFF. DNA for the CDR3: TGTGCCAGCAGTTACTCGACAGGGAGGAACACTGAAGCTTTCTTT.

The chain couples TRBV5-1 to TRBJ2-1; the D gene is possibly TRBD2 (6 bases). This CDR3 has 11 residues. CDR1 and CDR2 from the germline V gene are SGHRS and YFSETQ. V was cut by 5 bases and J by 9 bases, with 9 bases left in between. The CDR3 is CASRGGIEQFF. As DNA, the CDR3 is TGCGCCAGCAGAGGAGGGATTGAGCAGTTCTTC.

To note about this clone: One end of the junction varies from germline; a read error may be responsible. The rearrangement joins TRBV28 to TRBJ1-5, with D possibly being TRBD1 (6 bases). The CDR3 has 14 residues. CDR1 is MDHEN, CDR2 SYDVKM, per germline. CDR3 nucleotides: TGTGCCAGCAGTTTAGAACAGGGCAACCAGCCCCAGCATTTT. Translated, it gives CASSLEQGNQPQHF.

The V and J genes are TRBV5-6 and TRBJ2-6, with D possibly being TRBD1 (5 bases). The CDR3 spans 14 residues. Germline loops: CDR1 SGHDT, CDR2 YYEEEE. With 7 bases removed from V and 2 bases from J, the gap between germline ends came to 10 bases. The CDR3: CASHQGAGANVLTF. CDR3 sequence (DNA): TGTGCCAGCCACCAGGGTGCTGGGGCCAACGTCCTGACTTTC.

For the CDR3, the DNA is TGCAGCGTTGAAGGGCGGGGGGGGAACCAAGAGACCCAGTACTTC. It is translated as CSVEGRGGNQETQYF. The chain uses TRBV29-1 and TRBJ2-5; 9 nucleotides match TRBD2. Losses at the gene ends were 1 base for V and 0 bases for J; bases not matched to a gene: 3. The CDR3 loop spans 15 amino acids. Germline CDR1 SQVTM, CDR2 ANQGSEA.

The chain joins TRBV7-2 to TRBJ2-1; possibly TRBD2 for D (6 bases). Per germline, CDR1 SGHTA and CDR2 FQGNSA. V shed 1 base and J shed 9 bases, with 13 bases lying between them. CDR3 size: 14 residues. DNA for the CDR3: TGTGCCAGCAGCTTAGGAAGCGGGTTTGTTGAGCAGTTCTTC. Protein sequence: CASSLGSGFVEQFF.

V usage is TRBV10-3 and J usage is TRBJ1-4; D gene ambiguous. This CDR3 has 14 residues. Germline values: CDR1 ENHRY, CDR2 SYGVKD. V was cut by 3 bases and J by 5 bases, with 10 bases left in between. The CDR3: CAISDSNTNEKLFF. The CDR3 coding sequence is TGTGCCATCAGTGATTCGAACACAAATGAAAAACTGTTTTTT.

The DNA of the CDR3 is TGTGCCAGCAGCCCCGGGGGGTTAAATCAGCCCCAGCATTTT. Its translation is CASSPGGLNQPQHF. This chain links TRBV5-6 with TRBJ1-5; D is possibly TRBD1 (5 bases). The CDR3 has 14 residues. Germline V gene sequence: CDR1 SGHDT, CDR2 YYEEEE. Trimming cost V 4 bases and J 4 bases, with 12 bases left between them.

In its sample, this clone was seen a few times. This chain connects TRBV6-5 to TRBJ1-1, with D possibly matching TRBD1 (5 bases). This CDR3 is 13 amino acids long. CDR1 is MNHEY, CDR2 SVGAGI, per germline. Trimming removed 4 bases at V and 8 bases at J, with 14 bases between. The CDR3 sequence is CASSFTGSSEAFF. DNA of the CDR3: TGTGCCAGCAGTTTCACAGGTTCCTCCGAAGCTTTCTTT.

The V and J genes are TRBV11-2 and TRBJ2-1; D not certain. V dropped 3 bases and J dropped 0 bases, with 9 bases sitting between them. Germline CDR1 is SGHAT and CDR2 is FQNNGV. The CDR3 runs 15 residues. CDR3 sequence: CASSFQRSSYNEQFF. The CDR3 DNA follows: TGTGCCAGCAGCTTTCAGAGGAGCTCCTACAATGAGCAGTTCTTC.

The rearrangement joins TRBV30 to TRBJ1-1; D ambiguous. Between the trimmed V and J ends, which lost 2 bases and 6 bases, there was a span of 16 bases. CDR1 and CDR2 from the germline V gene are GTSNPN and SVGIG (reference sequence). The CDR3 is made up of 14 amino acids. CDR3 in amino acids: CAWSPLDREAEAFF. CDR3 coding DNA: TGTGCCTGGAGTCCCCTTGATCGTGAGGCTGAAGCTTTCTTT.

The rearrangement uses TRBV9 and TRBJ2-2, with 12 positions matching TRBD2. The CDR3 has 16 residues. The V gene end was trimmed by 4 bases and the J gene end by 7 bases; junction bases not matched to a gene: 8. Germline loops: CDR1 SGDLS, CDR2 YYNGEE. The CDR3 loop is CASSPNPSGGDGELFF. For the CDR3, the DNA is TGTGCCAGCAGCCCTAACCCTAGCGGGGGGGACGGGGAGCTGTTTTTT. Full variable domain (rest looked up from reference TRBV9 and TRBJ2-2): DSGVTQTPKHLITATGQRVTLRCSPRSGDLSVYWYQQSLDQGLQFLIQYYNGEERAKGNILERFSAQQFPDLHSELNLSSLELGDSALYFCASSPNPSGGDGELFFGEGSRLTVL.

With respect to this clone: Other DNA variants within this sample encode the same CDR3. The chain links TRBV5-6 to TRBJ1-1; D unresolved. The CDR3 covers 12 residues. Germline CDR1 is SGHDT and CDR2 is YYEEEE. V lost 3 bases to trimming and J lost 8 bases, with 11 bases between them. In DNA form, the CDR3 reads TGTGCCAGCAGCTCACCCGGGTCAGAAGCTTTCTTT. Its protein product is CASSSPGSEAFF.

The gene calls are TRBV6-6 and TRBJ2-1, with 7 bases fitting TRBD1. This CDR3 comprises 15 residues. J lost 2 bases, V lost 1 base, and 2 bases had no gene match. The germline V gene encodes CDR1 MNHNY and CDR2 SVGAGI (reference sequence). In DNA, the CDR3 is TGTGCCAGCAGTTACTTACAGGGGCCCTACAATGAGCAGTTCTTC. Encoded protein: CASSYLQGPYNEQFF.

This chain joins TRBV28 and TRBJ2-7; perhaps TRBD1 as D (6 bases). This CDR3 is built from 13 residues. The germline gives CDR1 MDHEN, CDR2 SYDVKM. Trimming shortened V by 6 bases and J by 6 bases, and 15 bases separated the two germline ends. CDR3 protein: CASSTDSRREQYF. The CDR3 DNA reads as TGTGCCAGCAGCACGGACAGTCGGCGCGAGCAGTACTTC.

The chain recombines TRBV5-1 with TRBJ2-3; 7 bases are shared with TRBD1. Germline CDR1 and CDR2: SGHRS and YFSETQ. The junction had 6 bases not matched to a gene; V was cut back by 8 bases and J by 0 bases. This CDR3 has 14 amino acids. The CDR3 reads CASGTETSTDTQYF. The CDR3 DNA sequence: TGCGCCAGTGGGACAGAGACTAGCACAGATACGCAGTATTTT.

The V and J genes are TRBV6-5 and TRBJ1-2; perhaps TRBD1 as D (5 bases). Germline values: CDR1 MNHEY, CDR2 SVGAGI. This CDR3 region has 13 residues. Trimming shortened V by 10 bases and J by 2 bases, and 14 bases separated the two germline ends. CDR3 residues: CAMEGAGNYGYTF. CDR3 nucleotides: TGTGCCATGGAAGGGGCGGGAAACTATGGCTACACCTTC.

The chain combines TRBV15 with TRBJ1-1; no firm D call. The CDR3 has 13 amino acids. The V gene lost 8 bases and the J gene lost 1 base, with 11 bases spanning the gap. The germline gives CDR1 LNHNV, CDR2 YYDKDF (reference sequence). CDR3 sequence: CATGGQANTEAFF. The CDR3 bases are TGTGCCACCGGAGGGCAGGCGAACACTGAAGCTTTCTTT.

In DNA form, the CDR3 reads TGTGCCAGCAGTTTAATCGGACAGCTAGATTCACCCCTCCACTTT. It is translated as CASSLIGQLDSPLHF. The chain recombines TRBV27 with TRBJ1-6; D possibly corresponds to TRBD1 (6 bases). This CDR3 comprises 15 residues. The V end was cut by 2 bases, the J end by 8 bases, with 13 bases between. The germline V gene has CDR1 MNHEY and CDR2 SMNVEV (reference sequence).

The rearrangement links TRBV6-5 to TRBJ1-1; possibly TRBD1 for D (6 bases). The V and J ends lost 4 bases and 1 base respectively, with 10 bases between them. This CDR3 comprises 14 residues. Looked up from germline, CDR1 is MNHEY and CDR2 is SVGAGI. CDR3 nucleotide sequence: TGTGCCAGCAGTTCACGGGACAAGAACACTGAAGCTTTCTTT. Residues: CASSSRDKNTEAFF.

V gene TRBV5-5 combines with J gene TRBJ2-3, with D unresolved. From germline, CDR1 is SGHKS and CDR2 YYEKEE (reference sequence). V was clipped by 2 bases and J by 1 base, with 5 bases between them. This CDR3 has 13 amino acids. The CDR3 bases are TGTGCCAGCAGCTTCTCCCGCACAGATACGCAGTATTTT. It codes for CASSFSRTDTQYF. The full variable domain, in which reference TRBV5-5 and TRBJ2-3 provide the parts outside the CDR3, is DAGVTQSPTHLIKTRGQQVTLRCSPISGHKSVSWYQQVLGQGPQFIFQYYEKEERGRGNFPDRFSARQFPNYSSELNVNALLLGDSALYLCASSFSRTDTQYFGPGTRLTVL.

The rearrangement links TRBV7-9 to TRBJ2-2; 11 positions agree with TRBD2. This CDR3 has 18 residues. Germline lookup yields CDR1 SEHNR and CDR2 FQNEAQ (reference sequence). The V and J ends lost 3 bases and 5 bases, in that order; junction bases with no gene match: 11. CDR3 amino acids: CASSFTGLAGGRTGELFF. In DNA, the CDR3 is TGTGCCAGCAGCTTTACCGGGCTAGCGGGGGGACGTACCGGGGAGCTGTTTTTT.

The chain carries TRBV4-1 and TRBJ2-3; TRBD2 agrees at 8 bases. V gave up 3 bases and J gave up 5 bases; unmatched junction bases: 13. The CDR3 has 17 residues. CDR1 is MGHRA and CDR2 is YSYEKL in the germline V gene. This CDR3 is CASSHNPGGEGGDTQYF. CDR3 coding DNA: TGCGCCAGCAGCCACAATCCCGGGGGGGAAGGTGGAGATACGCAGTATTTT.

CDR3 sequence reads: CASSFTGMTTNEKLFF. CDR3 bases: TGTGCCAGCAGTTTTACGGGGATGACAACTAATGAAAAACTGTTTTTT. The chain links TRBV28 to TRBJ1-4; D remains unclear. With 3 bases removed from V and 0 bases from J, the gap between germline ends came to 11 bases. The germline V gene encodes CDR1 MDHEN and CDR2 SYDVKM. There are 16 residues in the CDR3.

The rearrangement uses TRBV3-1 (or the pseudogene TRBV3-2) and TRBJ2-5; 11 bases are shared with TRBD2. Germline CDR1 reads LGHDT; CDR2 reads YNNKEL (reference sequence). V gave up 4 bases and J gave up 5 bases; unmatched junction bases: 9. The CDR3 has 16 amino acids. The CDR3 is CASSLQGLAVGETQYF. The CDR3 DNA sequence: TGTGCCAGCAGCCTTCAGGGACTAGCGGTCGGGGAGACCCAGTACTTC.